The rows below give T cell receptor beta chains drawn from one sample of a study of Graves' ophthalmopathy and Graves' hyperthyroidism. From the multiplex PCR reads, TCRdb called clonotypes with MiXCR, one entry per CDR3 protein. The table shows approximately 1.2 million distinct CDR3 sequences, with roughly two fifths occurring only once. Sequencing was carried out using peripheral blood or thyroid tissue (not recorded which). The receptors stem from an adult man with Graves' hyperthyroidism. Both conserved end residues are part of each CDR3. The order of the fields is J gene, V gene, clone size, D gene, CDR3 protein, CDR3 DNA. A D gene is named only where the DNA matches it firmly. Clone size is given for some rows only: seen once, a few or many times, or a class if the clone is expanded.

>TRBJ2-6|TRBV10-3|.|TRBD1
CAISESQGAGANVLTF
TGTGCCATCAGTGAGTCCCAGGGGGCTGGGGCCAACGTCCTGACTTTC
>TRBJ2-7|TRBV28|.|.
CASSPRGIAAYEQYF
TGTGCCAGCAGCCCCAGGGGTATAGCGGCCTACGAGCAGTACTTC
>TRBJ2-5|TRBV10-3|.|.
CASSYSDTVETQYF
TGTGCCAGCAGTTACTCGGACACCGTGGAGACCCAGTACTTC
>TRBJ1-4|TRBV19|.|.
CASSITGTGIEKLFF
TGTGCCAGTAGTATCACCGGGACCGGGATCGAAAAACTGTTTTTT
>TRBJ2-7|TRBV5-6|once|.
CASSPGTAYGQYF
TGTGCCAGCAGCCCCGGGACGGCCTACGGGCAGTACTTC
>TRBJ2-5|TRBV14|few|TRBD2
CASSQAGEGTQYF
TGTGCCAGCAGCCAAGCCGGGGAGGGGACCCAGTACTTC
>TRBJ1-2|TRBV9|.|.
CAWRIPGQGLGYGYTF
TGTGCCTGGAGGATCCCCGGGCAGGGGCTGGGTTATGGCTACACCTTC
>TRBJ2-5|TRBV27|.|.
CASSQMGRETQYF
TGTGCCAGCAGTCAAATGGGGCGGGAGACCCAGTACTTC
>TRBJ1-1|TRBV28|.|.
CAIQLPNTEAFF
TGTGCCATCCAGTTGCCGAACACTGAAGCTTTCTTT
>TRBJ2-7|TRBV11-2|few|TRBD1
CASSLVGGFRGTRHEQYF
TGTGCCAGCAGCTTAGTAGGGGGATTCAGGGGGACCCGCCACGAGCAGTACTTC
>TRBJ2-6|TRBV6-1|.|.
CASRLDGFISAGANVLTF
TGTGCCAGCAGATTGGACGGGTTTATAAGTGCCGGGGCCAACGTCCTGACTTTC
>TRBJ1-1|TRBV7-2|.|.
CASSLEGSFNTEAFF
TGTGCCAGCAGCTTGGAGGGTTCCTTCAACACTGAAGCTTTCTTT
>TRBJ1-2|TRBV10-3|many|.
CAIMSGNYGYTF
TGTGCCATCATGTCCGGAAACTATGGCTACACCTTC
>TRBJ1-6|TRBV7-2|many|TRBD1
CASSAPDRGYYNSPLHF
TGTGCCAGCAGCGCCCCAGACAGGGGCTACTATAATTCACCCCTCCACTTT
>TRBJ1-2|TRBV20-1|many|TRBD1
CSARMDRGYGYTF
TGCAGTGCTAGGATGGACAGGGGCTATGGCTACACCTTC
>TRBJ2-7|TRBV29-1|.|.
CSVRGMETSYEQYF
TGCAGCGTACGGGGCATGGAGACCTCCTACGAGCAGTACTTC
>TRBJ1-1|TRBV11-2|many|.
CASSSPVRSDTEAFF
TGTGCCAGCAGCTCGCCCGTGAGAAGTGACACTGAAGCTTTCTTT
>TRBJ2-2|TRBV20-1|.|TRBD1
CSARDLLGQGATGELFF
TGCAGTGCTAGAGACCTTCTGGGACAGGGGGCAACCGGGGAGCTGTTTTTT
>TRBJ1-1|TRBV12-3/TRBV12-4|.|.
CASSYYTVQFPWRNTEAFF
TGTGCCAGCAGTTACTACACGGTACAGTTTCCCTGGAGGAACACTGAAGCTTTCTTT
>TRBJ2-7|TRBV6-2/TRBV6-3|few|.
CASSYSRAFEQYF
TGTGCCAGCAGTTACTCGAGGGCCTTCGAGCAGTACTTC
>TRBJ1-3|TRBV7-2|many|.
CASRPLGNTIYF
TGTGCCAGCAGACCCCTTGGAAACACCATATATTTT
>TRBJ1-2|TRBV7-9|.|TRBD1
CASEDRGRGGYTF
TGTGCCAGCGAGGACAGGGGGCGGGGTGGCTACACCTTC
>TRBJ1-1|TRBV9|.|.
CASSAGTTADTEAFF
TGTGCCAGCAGCGCGGGGACGACAGCCGACACTGAAGCTTTCTTT
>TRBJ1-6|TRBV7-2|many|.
CASSLSLSSYNSPLHF
TGTGCCAGCAGCCTTAGCTTGAGCTCCTATAATTCACCCCTCCACTTT
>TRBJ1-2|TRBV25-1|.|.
CASLDLDGYTF
TGTGCCAGCTTGGATCTGGATGGCTACACCTTC
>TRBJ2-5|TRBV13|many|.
CASSYFGSTQYF
TGTGCCAGCAGCTACTTCGGGTCCACCCAGTACTTC
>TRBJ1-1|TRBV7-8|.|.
CASSLAPGVAFF
TGTGCCAGCAGCTTAGCTCCCGGGGTAGCTTTCTTT
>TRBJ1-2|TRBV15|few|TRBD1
CATSSANRGNYGYTF
TGTGCCACCAGCAGCGCTAACAGGGGCAACTATGGCTACACCTTC
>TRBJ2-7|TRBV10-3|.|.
CAMGTTCEQYF
TGTGCCATGGGGACGACCTGCGAGCAGTACTTC
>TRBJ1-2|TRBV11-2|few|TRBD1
CASSLGARGPYGYTF
TGTGCCAGCAGCTTAGGGGCCAGGGGGCCGTATGGCTACACCTTC
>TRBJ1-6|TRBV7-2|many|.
CASRLRGIRWPLHF
TGTGCCAGCAGACTCCGGGGCATCAGGTGGCCCCTCCACTTT
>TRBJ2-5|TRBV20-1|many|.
CSARPGTLGTQYF
TGCAGTGCTAGACCCGGGACTCTTGGGACCCAGTACTTC
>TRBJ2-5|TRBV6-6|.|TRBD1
CASLGRGKQETQYF
TGTGCCAGCTTGGGCAGGGGGAAGCAAGAGACCCAGTACTTC
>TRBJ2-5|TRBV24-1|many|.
CATSDFETQYF
TGTGCCACCAGTGATTTCGAGACCCAGTACTTC
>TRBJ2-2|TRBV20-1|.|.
CSARPPGTPRELFF
TGCAGTGCTAGGCCCCCCGGGACACCGCGGGAGCTGTTTTTT
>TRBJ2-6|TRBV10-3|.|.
CAISESSRGANVLTF
TGTGCCATCAGTGAGTCCTCCCGGGGGGCCAACGTCCTGACTTTC
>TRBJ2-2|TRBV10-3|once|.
CASSYRPRGRGSTGELFF
TGTGCCAGCAGTTATAGGCCTCGGGGACGCGGAAGCACCGGGGAGCTGTTTTTT
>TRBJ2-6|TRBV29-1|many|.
CSVEGPGSGANVLTF
TGCAGCGTTGAGGGACCAGGGAGCGGGGCCAACGTCCTGACTTTC
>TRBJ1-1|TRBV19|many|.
CASSIKTMTPWGEAFF
TGTGCCAGTAGTATTAAAACCATGACACCTTGGGGTGAAGCTTTCTTT
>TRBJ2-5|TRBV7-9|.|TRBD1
CASSQTAGGAETQYF
TGTGCCAGCAGCCAGACAGCAGGGGGCGCAGAGACCCAGTACTTC
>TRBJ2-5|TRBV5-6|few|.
CASSSAGIQETQYF
TGTGCCAGCAGCTCGGCGGGGATTCAAGAGACCCAGTACTTC
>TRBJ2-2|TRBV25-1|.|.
CTSSLGTPNTGELFF
TGTACCAGCAGCTTGGGCACCCCGAACACCGGGGAGCTGTTTTTT
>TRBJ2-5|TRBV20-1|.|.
CSARWVGSGQPQYF
TGCAGTGCTAGATGGGTGGGGAGTGGTCAGCCCCAGTACTTC
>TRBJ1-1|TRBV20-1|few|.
CSAPRVLGYEAFF
TGCAGTGCTCCCAGGGTATTAGGGTATGAAGCTTTCTTT
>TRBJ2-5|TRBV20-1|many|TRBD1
CSARTGTGEETQYF
TGCAGTGCTAGGACCGGGACAGGGGAAGAGACCCAGTACTTC
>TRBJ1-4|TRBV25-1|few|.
CASSDMSRTHEKLFF
TGTGCCAGCAGTGATATGAGTCGGACCCATGAAAAACTGTTTTTT
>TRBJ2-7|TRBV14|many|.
CASSPDIPYEQYF
TGTGCCAGCAGCCCGGACATTCCTTACGAGCAGTACTTC
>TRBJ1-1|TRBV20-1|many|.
CSARPPGTEAFF
TGCAGTGCTAGACCTCCGGGCACTGAAGCTTTCTTT
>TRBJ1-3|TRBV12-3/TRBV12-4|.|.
CASSASRDSGRNTIYF
TGTGCCAGCAGTGCGAGCCGGGACTCCGGTCGAAACACCATATATTTT
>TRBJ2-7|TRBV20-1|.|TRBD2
CSTRALAGGLGEQYF
TGCAGTACTAGAGCGTTAGCGGGAGGATTGGGAGAGCAGTACTTC
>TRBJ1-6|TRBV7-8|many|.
CASRKTRENSPLHF
TGTGCCAGCAGGAAAACAAGAGAGAATTCACCCCTCCACTTT
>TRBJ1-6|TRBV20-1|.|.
CSAADGEYSPLHF
TGCAGTGCTGCGGACGGAGAGTATTCACCCCTCCACTTT
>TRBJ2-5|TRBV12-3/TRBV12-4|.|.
CASSVARTIQETQYF
TGTGCCAGCAGCGTAGCACGCACCATTCAAGAGACCCAGTACTTC
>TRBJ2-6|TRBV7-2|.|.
CASSLVGGSSGANVLTF
TGTGCCAGCAGCTTAGTTGGCGGAAGCTCTGGGGCCAACGTCCTGACTTTC
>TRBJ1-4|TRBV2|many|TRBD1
CASRGTVVGEKLFF
TGTGCCAGCAGGGGGACAGTCGTAGGTGAAAAACTGTTTTTT
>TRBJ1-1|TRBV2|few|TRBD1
CASSGQGTEALF
TGTGCCAGCAGCGGACAGGGAACTGAAGCTCTCTTT
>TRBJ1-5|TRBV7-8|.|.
CASSLLRQKNQPQHF
TGTGCCAGCAGCTTACTTCGACAGAAAAATCAGCCCCAGCATTTT